The 19 T cell receptor beta chains listed next were all sequenced from one sample in a study of blood T cell repertoires in COVID-19. TCRdb's copy holds only in-frame clones and misses some; the assay was immunoSEQ multiplex PCR. The profile shows 250,000 or so clones, about 85% of them singletons. Sequenced input: PBMCs or T cells enriched from blood (not recorded which). The receptors shown here come from a woman between 50 and 59 years old who had been exposed to COVID-19.

The chain is built from TRBV9 and TRBJ2-1, with 7 nucleotides matching TRBD2. Trimming at V came to 4 bases and at J to 0 bases, leaving 7 bases not matched to a gene. The CDR3 extends over 16 amino acids. Germline V gene sequence: CDR1 SGDLS, CDR2 YYNGEE. The CDR3 sequence is CASSQSGESSYNEQFF. As DNA, the CDR3 is TGTGCCAGCAGCCAGAGCGGGGAGAGCTCCTACAATGAGCAGTTCTTC.

The rearrangement links TRBV7-8 to TRBJ1-1; maybe TRBD1 (5 bases). CDR3 length: 14 residues. Trimming removed 4 bases at V and 3 bases at J, with 12 bases between. Per germline, CDR1 SGHVS and CDR2 FQNEAQ. The CDR3 region is CASSSDQGHTEAFF. CDR3 DNA: TGTGCCAGCAGCTCCGATCAGGGTCACACTGAAGCTTTCTTT.

This clone was observed a single time. The rearrangement uses TRBV19 and TRBJ2-3; 7 nucleotides agree with TRBD1. The CDR3 is 15 residues long. Trimming cost V 6 bases and J 4 bases; bases outside gene matches: 10. CDR1 is LNHDA and CDR2 is SQIVND in the germline V gene (reference sequence). CDR3 DNA: TGTGCCAGTAGCCACCGCGACAGGGTGGCAGATACGCAGTATTTT. It encodes CASSHRDRVADTQYF. Combining the CDR3 with reference TRBV19 and TRBJ2-3 gives the whole variable domain DGGITQSPKYLFRKEGQNVTLSCEQNLNHDAMYWYRQDPGQGLRLIYYSQIVNDFQKGDIAEGYSVSREKKESFPLTVTSAQKNPTAFYLCASSHRDRVADTQYFGPGTRLTVL.

This clone has only one observation. This sequence joins TRBV7-2 and TRBJ2-3, with a possible D match to TRBD2 (6 bases). The V and J ends lost 5 bases and 0 bases respectively, with 18 bases between them. The CDR3 runs to 17 residues. Germline V lookup: CDR1 SGHTA, CDR2 FQGNSA. The CDR3 DNA follows: TGTGCCAGCAGCGACCGCCTTGGGACTGCTAGCACAGATACGCAGTATTTT. Amino acid sequence: CASSDRLGTASTDTQYF.

CDR3: CASRVRQGYNQPQHF. As DNA, the CDR3 is TGTGCCAGCAGAGTTCGACAGGGCTACAATCAGCCCCAGCATTTT. V is TRBV6-5 and J is TRBJ1-5; 7 bases are shared with TRBD1. Trimming at V came to 6 bases and at J to 3 bases, leaving 8 bases not matched to a gene. Per the germline V gene, CDR1 is MNHEY and CDR2 is SVGAGI. The CDR3 is 15 amino acids.

This chain links TRBV5-1 with TRBJ2-2; a possible D gene is TRBD1 (6 bases). Germline V CDR1 and CDR2: SGHRS, YFSETQ. The CDR3 loop spans 13 amino acids. Trimming took off 7 bases at V and 8 bases at J, with 15 bases between the two ends. The CDR3 region is CASGPQGRGELFF. CDR3 bases: TGCGCCAGCGGACCACAGGGTAGGGGGGAGCTGTTTTTT.

The chain joins TRBV6-6 to TRBJ1-6; maybe TRBD1 (6 bases). CDR3 length equals 19 residues. Trimming shortened V by 6 bases and J by 0 bases, and 21 bases separated the two germline ends. CDR1 and CDR2 (germline): MNHNY, SVGAGI (reference sequence). CDR3 in DNA: TGTGCCAGCAGCCGAGGACAGTCAATAGGGAGCTCCTATAATTCACCCCTCCACTTT. It translates to CASSRGQSIGSSYNSPLHF.

This clone is a singleton in its sample. The chain joins TRBV7-9 to TRBJ1-2, with D maybe TRBD1 (5 bases). V was pared by 5 bases and J by 2 bases, with 12 bases between. Germline loops: CDR1 SEHNR, CDR2 FQNEAQ (reference sequence). There are 14 residues in the CDR3. CDR3 residues: CASSPGLINYGYTF. The CDR3 DNA reads as TGTGCCAGCAGCCCGGGACTGATAAACTATGGCTACACCTTC.

The count of this clone is one. The V and J genes are TRBV27 and TRBJ1-2; 8 nucleotides agree with TRBD1. The CDR3 is 14 residues long. CDR1 and CDR2 from the germline V gene are MNHEY and SMNVEV (reference sequence). After removal of 3 bases from V and 8 bases from J, the junction contained 8 bases not matched to a gene. DNA of the CDR3: TGTGCCAGCAGTTTGGCAGGGGGCGATAGGGGCTACACCTTC. Translation: CASSLAGGDRGYTF.

This chain joins TRBV7-9 and TRBJ1-3, with 7 bases identical to TRBD1. The CDR3 is 14 amino acids. V dropped 6 bases and J dropped 4; count of bases not matched to a gene: 6. CDR1 and CDR2 (germline): SEHNR, FQNEAQ (reference sequence). CDR3 protein: CASRSGQHGNTIYF. DNA of the CDR3: TGTGCCAGCAGATCGGGACAGCACGGAAACACCATATATTTT.

The chain is built from TRBV5-4 and TRBJ2-5; no clear D gene. The CDR3 length is 13 residues. Trimming removed 0 bases at V and 9 bases at J, with 12 bases between. Germline loops: CDR1 SGHNT, CDR2 YYREEE (reference sequence). The chain's CDR3 is CASSLDPSGPQYF. The CDR3 nucleotides read TGTGCCAGCAGCTTGGACCCCTCCGGTCCCCAGTACTTC.

The chain carries TRBV7-2 and TRBJ1-3; possibly TRBD1 for D (6 bases). There are 16 residues in the CDR3. CDR1 is SGHTA and CDR2 is FQGNSA in the germline V gene. V was clipped by 5 bases and J by 7 bases, with 21 bases between them. The CDR3 nucleotides are TGTGCCAGCAGCCCCTACAGGGCGGTGGATGGGAACACCATATATTTT. Translating it yields CASSPYRAVDGNTIYF. Based on the CDR3 plus reference TRBV7-2 and TRBJ1-3, the full variable domain is GAGVSQSPSNKVTEKGKDVELRCDPISGHTALYWYRQSLGQGLEFLIYFQGNSAPDKSGLPSDRFSAERTGGSVSTLTIQRTQQEDSAVYLCASSPYRAVDGNTIYFGEGSWLTVV.

V usage is TRBV7-2 and J usage is TRBJ1-5, with D maybe TRBD1 (6 bases). The ends were cut back, 3 bases at V and 12 bases at J, with 15 bases in the middle. In germline, CDR1 is SGHTA, CDR2 FQGNSA. The CDR3 is 13 residues long. CDR3 protein: CASSLTLLTGQHF. The CDR3 bases are TGTGCCAGCAGCTTGACTTTACTGACAGGCCAGCATTTT.

J is TRBJ1-1 and V is TRBV3-1 (or the pseudogene TRBV3-2); D possibly corresponds to TRBD1 (6 bases). The V end was cut by 5 bases, the J end by 3 bases, with 13 bases between. The CDR3 is made up of 14 amino acids. Per the germline V gene, CDR1 is LGHDT and CDR2 is YNNKEL (reference sequence). The CDR3 region has the DNA TGTGCCAGCAGCGGGGGCCCCCTGGACACTGAAGCTTTCTTT. Its translation is CASSGGPLDTEAFF.

In its sample, this clone was seen once. The chain combines TRBV6-1 with TRBJ1-5, with a possible D match to TRBD1 (5 bases). The germline V and J ends were trimmed by 0 bases and 9 bases, with 18 bases remaining between them. Germline assignment: CDR1 MNHNS and CDR2 SASEGT. This CDR3 contains 16 residues. In DNA, the CDR3 is TGTGCCAGCAGTGAAGCGCTGGCAGGGAGGGGACGGCCCCAGCATTTT. Protein product: CASSEALAGRGRPQHF.

The V gene is TRBV7-6, the J gene TRBJ2-3; D is unclear. CDR3 size: 15 residues. Trimming left V 4 bases short and J 1 base short, with 12 bases between. Germline V CDR1 and CDR2: SGHVS, FNYEAQ. CDR3 region: CASSSLNSGTDTQYF. CDR3 nucleotide sequence: TGTGCCAGCAGCTCCTTGAACTCGGGCACAGATACGCAGTATTTT.

This sequence joins TRBV7-6 and TRBJ1-6; no definite D call. Trimming removed 5 bases at V and 7 bases at J, with 12 bases between. The CDR3 covers 14 residues. Germline V lookup: CDR1 SGHVS, CDR2 FNYEAQ. The CDR3 reads CASSPYAVNSPLHF. The DNA of the CDR3 is TGTGCCAGCAGCCCTTACGCAGTGAATTCACCCCTCCACTTT.

This sequence joins TRBV10-3 and TRBJ1-2; 8 bases fit TRBD1. Trimming cost V 1 base and J 7 bases; bases outside gene matches: 2. This CDR3 has 13 residues. In germline, CDR1 is ENHRY, CDR2 SYGVKD. The CDR3: CAISEWTGTGYTF. The CDR3 DNA sequence: TGTGCCATCAGTGAGTGGACAGGGACTGGCTACACCTTC.

The V gene is TRBV28, the J gene TRBJ1-2; a weak D match, TRBD1 (5 bases). The CDR3 totals 11 residues. Germline-derived CDR1 and CDR2 are MDHEN and SYDVKM. Trimming took off 8 bases at V and 4 bases at J, with 8 bases between the two ends. CDR3 sequence (DNA): TGTGCCAGCCGACAGATCTATGGCTACACCTTC. Its protein is CASRQIYGYTF.